This TCR beta chain came from a study of blood T cell repertoires in COVID-19 (dated by TCRdb to the early 2020s). About the investigation overall: Collaborator samples came from the United States, Italy and Spain and covered acute and convalescent phases of COVID-19. The prospective study material was composed of cDNA or gDNA derived from T cells, B-cell-depleted T cells, or PBMCs. Subjects who had been exposed to COVID-19, were actively infected with it, or had recovered from it provided the deeply sampled blood TCRbeta repertoires that made up the dataset. The repertoires were released in a freely available public database intended as a resource for research on the immune response to SARS-CoV-2. The samples were drawn from the first 160 participants of the ongoing ImmuneRACE study and from some 1,300 subjects provided by 6 global collaborators. Nearly every sample came with metadata listing a de-identified subject ID, COVID-19 status, age in years and sex. Where available, HLA class I and class II types were taken from metadata supplied by the sample provider and were not determined by assay-based typing.

Regarding this clone: Its antigen specificity is not known. No much larger clonotype is one base removed from it; base qualities were not supplied.

CDR1 and CDR2 are drawn from the germline V gene: MDHEN, SYDVKM. The V and J ends are trimmed by 3 bases and 8 bases, leaving 10 bases between them. Its CDR3 holds 12 amino acids, cysteine through phenylalanine. The DNA shown is the 36-base CDR3, in frame from base 1. TCRbeta CDR3 regions were amplified from genomic DNA by means of the immunoSEQ Assay, a bias-controlled multiplex PCR. As for the original processing: Within the assay, amplification of reference gene primers was used to estimate how many nucleated cells each sample contained. To quantify the absolute abundance of each unique TCRbeta CDR3 rearrangement, sequence reads were collapsed and filtered. For each sample, productive Simpson clonality was calculated as the square root of Simpson's diversity index across productive rearrangements. Held by TCRdb, this immuneACCESS table contains in-frame sequences only and omits some clones. Under half of the omission traces to an unresolved V gene where checked; the cause of the rest is unknown. From that table come the V and J calls and clone size; the DNA was used to work out D and trimming. This sample gives 210,000 or so clones in total; about 83% of them show up just once. Around 1.3% of the sample rests with the top ten.

At one collaborating source in Seattle, patients were enrolled during active infection and were followed longitudinally through the course of disease. Each collaborating institution followed its own protocols to collect whole blood in K2EDTA tubes. For TCRbeta analysis, collaborators shipped samples as frozen whole blood, isolated PBMCs, or DNA extracted from either of those sample types. Points the paper makes about the study in general: The amount of clinical and demographic metadata varied by source and participant and was provided uncurated.

The sample was peripheral blood. This TCR was recovered from a woman under 40 with COVID-19, enrolled during active disease. The chain joins TRBV28 to TRBJ1-2, with TRBD1 tentatively as D gene (5 bases match). The DNA sequence reads TGTGCCAGCAGTTTTTCCCCAGGGGGCTACACCTTC. Its product reads: CASSFSPGGYTF.